One and the same sample provided the 24 T cell receptor beta chains below, sequenced in a study of blood T cell repertoires in COVID-19. Repertoires were generated with immunoSEQ multiplex PCR, while TCRdb's copy carries only in-frame clones and drops some. The sample lists about 330,000 clones, around four fifths occurring once. The sample comprised peripheral blood. The receptors stem from a woman aged 45-60 years with acute or convalescent COVID-19.

The chain carries TRBV7-9 and TRBJ2-7, with D possibly matching TRBD2 (6 bases). V lost 3 bases, J lost 2 bases, and 11 bases lay in between. There are 14 residues in the CDR3. Looked up from germline, CDR1 is SEHNR and CDR2 is FQNEAQ (reference sequence). CDR3 sequence (DNA): TGTGCCAGCAGCTTGTCGGGAGTCACCTACGAGCAGTACTTC. This encodes CASSLSGVTYEQYF.

The rearrangement joins TRBV7-2 to TRBJ1-1, with unresolved D. Germline CDR1 and CDR2: SGHTA and FQGNSA. Between the trimmed V and J ends, which lost 2 bases and 0 bases, there was a span of 7 bases. The CDR3 has 14 amino acids. The CDR3 is CASSLFGVNTEAFF. The DNA of the CDR3 is TGTGCCAGCAGCTTATTCGGGGTGAACACTGAAGCTTTCTTT.

The rearrangement links TRBV6-2 or TRBV6-3 to TRBJ2-7; no clear D gene. CDR3 length equals 14 residues. Germline CDR1 is MNHEY and CDR2 is SVGEGT. V was shortened by 0 bases and J by 6 bases, with 12 bases between the two germline ends. The CDR3 region is CASSYSGGGSEQYF. The CDR3 DNA is TGTGCCAGCAGTTACTCTGGTGGCGGATCCGAGCAGTACTTC.

This sequence joins TRBV3-1 (or the pseudogene TRBV3-2) and TRBJ2-2; 9 bases align to TRBD2. V dropped 7 bases and J dropped 8; count of bases not matched to a gene: 8. This CDR3 has 14 residues. CDR1 is LGHDT, CDR2 YNNKEL, per germline (reference sequence). CDR3 DNA: TGTGCCAGCACCGTTGGACTAGCGTCGGGGGAGCTGTTTTTT. The encoded protein is CASTVGLASGELFF.

The rearrangement joins TRBV11-2 to TRBJ1-4; perhaps TRBD1 as D (5 bases). The CDR3 has 14 amino acids. V was trimmed by 4 bases and J by 7 bases, leaving 13 bases between them. Germline V lookup: CDR1 SGHAT, CDR2 FQNNGV. CDR3 DNA: TGTGCCAGCAGCTCCTCCGGGACTGCTGAAAAACTGTTTTTT. Its translation: CASSSSGTAEKLFF.

The chain has TRBV11-3 and TRBJ1-1; 11 bases align to TRBD1. J was trimmed by 2 bases and V by 3 bases; bases with no gene match: 5. This CDR3 comprises 16 residues. CDR1 SGHNT and CDR2 YENEEA come from the germline V gene. CDR3 DNA: TGTGCCAGCAGCTTGGGACAGGGGGAATTTAACACTGAAGCTTTCTTT. Amino acids: CASSLGQGEFNTEAFF.

This rearrangement joins TRBV12-5 to TRBJ1-5; D is uncertain. The V end was cut by 7 bases, the J end by 5 bases, with 15 bases between. The CDR3 totals 14 residues. Germline V CDR1 and CDR2: LGHNT, FRNRAP. The CDR3 sequence is CASASGSEDQPQHF. CDR3 coding DNA: TGTGCTAGTGCCTCCGGGTCAGAGGATCAGCCCCAGCATTTT.

V is TRBV5-6 and J is TRBJ2-5, with TRBD2 matching over 8 bases. Losses at the gene ends were 3 bases for V and 1 base for J; bases not matched to a gene: 5. Germline CDR1 is SGHDT and CDR2 is YYEEEE. The CDR3 runs to 15 residues. In nucleotides, the CDR3 is TGTGCCAGCAGCTCCATAGCGGGGACCCAAGAGACCCAGTACTTC. Protein sequence: CASSSIAGTQETQYF.

This chain links TRBV4-2 with TRBJ2-7; TRBD1 agrees at 8 bases. V trimming: 4 bases; J trimming: 2 bases; junction bases outside the gene matches: 7. The CDR3 has 15 amino acids. The V gene's germline CDR1 is LGHNA and CDR2 YNFKEQ. The CDR3 DNA sequence: TGTGCCAGCAGCCGGAGACAGGGGTCCCCCTACGAGCAGTACTTC. Encoded protein: CASSRRQGSPYEQYF.

V and J are TRBV24-1 and TRBJ2-2; D not resolved. V shed 2 bases and J shed 7 bases, with 7 bases lying between them. Germline values: CDR1 KGHDR, CDR2 SFDVKD. This CDR3 has 13 amino acids. The chain's CDR3 is CATSDSNFGELFF. CDR3 coding DNA: TGTGCCACCAGTGATTCTAACTTCGGGGAGCTGTTTTTT.

V usage is TRBV2 and J usage is TRBJ2-1; unclear D gene. Germline V gene sequence: CDR1 SNHLY, CDR2 FYNNEI. The CDR3 is made up of 10 amino acids. The ends were cut back, 10 bases at V and 7 bases at J, with 8 bases in the middle. CDR3 sequence (DNA): TGTGCCACCGAGTTGAATGAGCAGTTCTTC. It is translated as CATELNEQFF.

V gene TRBV19 combines with J gene TRBJ2-1, with 14 bases matching TRBD2. Germline CDR1 reads LNHDA; CDR2 reads SQIVND (reference sequence). This CDR3 contains 17 residues. V was pared by 8 bases and J by 5 bases, with 11 bases of the junction left unmatched. CDR3 residues: CASRTFRTSGRNNEQFF. In DNA, the CDR3 is TGTGCCAGTCGCACCTTTCGGACTAGCGGGAGGAACAATGAGCAGTTCTTC.

CDR3: CASSYRDRAPGELFF. The CDR3 DNA reads as TGTGCCAGCAGCTACCGGGACAGGGCGCCCGGGGAGCTGTTTTTT. The J gene is TRBJ2-2, the V gene TRBV3-1 (or the pseudogene TRBV3-2); 9 bases align to TRBD1. From germline, CDR1 is LGHDT and CDR2 YNNKEL (reference sequence). J gave up 6 bases and V 5 bases, and 7 bases lay outside the gene matches. The CDR3 runs 15 residues.

The chain uses TRBV3-1 (or the pseudogene TRBV3-2) and TRBJ2-7; 7 bases are shared with TRBD2. The CDR3 has 13 amino acids. With V trimmed by 4 bases and J by 3 bases, 3 bases remained unmatched. CDR1 is LGHDT and CDR2 is YNNKEL in the germline V gene (reference sequence). DNA of the CDR3: TGTGCCAGCAGCCCCCGGACTAGCTACGAGCAGTACTTC. Amino acids: CASSPRTSYEQYF.

The rearrangement uses TRBV6-5 and TRBJ1-6; 7 bases fit TRBD1. J lost 8 bases, V lost 6 bases, and 10 bases had no gene match. The CDR3 length is 15 residues. In germline, CDR1 is MNHEY, CDR2 SVGAGI. CDR3 protein: CASSPGPGQHSPLHF. The DNA for the CDR3 is TGTGCCAGCAGCCCCGGGCCGGGACAGCATTCACCCCTCCACTTT.

The rearrangement uses TRBV11-3 and TRBJ2-3; the match to TRBD1 covers 11 bases. Germline CDR1 SGHNT, CDR2 YENEEA. The ends lost 5 bases at V and 2 bases at J; junction bases unmatched: 6. There are 16 residues in the CDR3. The DNA of the CDR3 is TGTGCCAGCAGCCAGGAGGGACAGGGGGTCACAGATACGCAGTATTTT. It yields the protein CASSQEGQGVTDTQYF.

The rearrangement links TRBV7-9 to TRBJ2-7; 8 nucleotides align to TRBD1. Germline V CDR1 and CDR2: SEHNR, FQNEAQ (reference sequence). The CDR3 has 12 residues. The V gene end was trimmed by 5 bases and the J gene end by 5 bases; junction bases not matched to a gene: 2. The CDR3 is CASSRTGNEQYV. The CDR3 region has the DNA TGTGCCAGCAGCAGGACAGGGAACGAGCAGTACGTC.

This chain links TRBV6-5 with TRBJ1-2; 8 bases align to TRBD1. V lost 7 bases to trimming and J lost 8 bases; unmatched junction nucleotides: 12. Per the germline V gene, CDR1 is MNHEY and CDR2 is SVGAGI. The CDR3 totals 14 residues. CDR3 sequence (DNA): TGTGCCAGCACCATGACAGGGGCCCGGTGGGGCTACACCTTC. Protein: CASTMTGARWGYTF.

This clone is a singleton in its sample. This sequence joins TRBV10-1 and TRBJ1-5; 10 bases match TRBD1. The trim removed 5 bases at V and 2 bases at J, leaving 9 bases unmatched. The CDR3 is made up of 17 amino acids. From germline, CDR1 is WNHNN and CDR2 SYGVQD (reference sequence). The chain's CDR3 is CASSIRPGQGGNQPQHF. CDR3 in DNA: TGCGCCAGCAGTATTAGACCTGGACAGGGGGGCAATCAGCCCCAGCATTTT.

The V call is TRBV30, the J call TRBJ1-2; D might be TRBD1 (6 bases). The CDR3 runs to 14 residues. The germline gives CDR1 GTSNPN, CDR2 SVGIG (reference sequence). Deletions cut 3 bases from V and 1 base from J, with 12 bases between. The CDR3 sequence: CAWREQGSNYGYTF. The CDR3 DNA sequence: TGTGCCTGGAGGGAACAGGGTAGTAACTATGGCTACACCTTC.

The rearrangement joins TRBV6-5 to TRBJ1-1; D call uncertain. CDR1 MNHEY and CDR2 SVGAGI come from the germline V gene. Between the trimmed V and J ends, which lost 5 bases and 0 bases, there was a span of 7 bases. This CDR3 is 13 amino acids long. In nucleotides, the CDR3 is TGTGCCAGCAGTCGTACAGTGAACACTGAAGCTTTCTTT. Its translation: CASSRTVNTEAFF.

V usage is TRBV5-1 and J usage is TRBJ1-2; tentative D call: TRBD1 (6 bases). CDR3 size: 13 residues. The ends were cut back, 3 bases at V and 3 bases at J, with 9 bases in the middle. CDR1 is SGHRS and CDR2 is YFSETQ in the germline V gene. This CDR3 reads CASSSGQYYGYTF. The CDR3, as DNA: TGCGCCAGCAGCTCTGGACAGTACTATGGCTACACCTTC.

The chain joins TRBV2 to TRBJ2-2; D possibly corresponds to TRBD2 (6 bases). The germline V gene encodes CDR1 SNHLY and CDR2 FYNNEI. Trimming shortened V by 9 bases and J by 5 bases, and 19 bases separated the two germline ends. The CDR3 spans 15 residues. The CDR3: CASAGERAGTGELFF. The DNA for the CDR3 is TGTGCCAGTGCTGGGGAAAGGGCGGGGACCGGGGAGCTGTTTTTT.

This chain uses TRBV7-6 with TRBJ1-3; TRBD1 matches 10 bases. Germline CDR1 and CDR2: SGHVS and FNYEAQ. Germline trimming cut 5 bases from V and 1 base from J; bases unmatched to any gene: 8. The CDR3 length is 17 residues. CDR3 residues: CASSVGQGWISGNTIYF. DNA for the CDR3: TGTGCCAGCAGCGTGGGACAGGGGTGGATTTCTGGAAACACCATATATTTT.